This TCR beta chain is from a study of T cell clones after liver transplantation (dated by TCRdb to the late 2010s). About the study as a whole: The samples were obtained from ITN030ST, a randomized trial that attempted immunosuppression withdrawal within 2 years after liver transplantation. After a pre-transplant mixed lymphocyte reaction, TCRbeta sequencing was used to pinpoint donor-reactive T cell clones, which were subsequently tracked in post-transplant blood. Third party-reactive TCRbeta sequences were also identified from pre-transplant MLRs to serve as an antigen-independent comparator for donor-reactive sequences. Of the eight recipients, a few were HCV-positive, while the remaining recipients had been transplanted for non-autoimmune, non-viral indications. Until randomization at 12-24 months post-transplant, subjects were given standard immunosuppression, with no induction therapy. To count as tolerant, a recipient had to stay completely off immunosuppression for at least one year without liver enzymes climbing beyond twice the upper limit of normal. Blood samples were collected pre-transplant, then pre-randomization ahead of withdrawal, and finally post-randomization once withdrawal had either been completed or failed. Of the 8 liver transplant recipients making up the studied cohort, 3 were classified as tolerant and 5 as non-tolerant.

Thawed unstimulated PBMCs were stained for CD3, CD4 and CD8 and FACS-sorted into CD3+CD4+ and CD3+CD8+ populations. All 8 studied subjects were randomized to immunosuppression withdrawal. The Qiagen DNeasy Blood and Tissue Kit was used for genomic DNA isolation. As for this clone: No antigen is known for it. An end of the junction does not agree with germline; a read error may underlie this.

Using immunoSEQ, frozen genomic DNA was subjected to high-throughput TCRbeta CDR3 sequencing, a process that included PCR amplification, mapping, bias correction and internal controls. For the original study's pipeline: Only productive rearrangements were retained, and each unique TCRbeta sequence was defined by its CDR3 nucleotide sequence together with its V and J gene. A sequence counted as donor-reactive only if the sequence showed at least 5-fold expansion in CFSE-low cells compared with unstimulated pre-transplant cells and had a frequency of at least 0.01%. Minimum frequency thresholds were set for each subject based on the unstimulated sample with the lowest template count, ensuring at least 90% detection power. Repertoire turnover was measured by Jensen-Shannon divergence between the top 1000 TCRbeta sequences post- and pre-transplant. Two-sided Fisher's exact tests were used to test for changes in the detection of donor-reactive sequences. TCRdb limited this immuneACCESS table to in-frame rearrangements with V and J called. A share of clones is missing; checked studies link under half to unresolved V genes, and the rest is unexplained. That table is the source of V, J and clone size, and D and trimming were worked out from the DNA. In this sample the table shows tens of thousands of clones, nearly 85% of which occur a single time. The ten largest account for approximately 0.45% of the sample.

Findings and caveats that apply to the study as a whole: When repertoire turnover was taken into account, detection of donor-reactive sequences was significantly reduced in 7 of 8 subjects for CD4 and in 8 of 8 subjects for CD8. Donor-reactive sequences decreased more than third party-reactive sequences, which suggests partial antigen-specific deletion that was not related to withdrawal success. In 5 of 8 subjects, regardless of tolerance or HCV status, circulating donor-reactive CD4 TCRbeta sequences dropped significantly post-transplant. Conclusions were preliminary, limited by small, heterogeneous patient numbers and non-standardized post-transplant time points. In a couple of subjects, low numbers of available donor cells limited the measurable donor-reactive repertoire. Because allograft tissue specimens were not available, migration of donor-reactive T cells into the graft, rather than deletion, may have occurred.

The receptor was derived from a human patient who received a liver transplant. Some T cells may be donor cells from the graft after a transplant. Source: CD4+ T cells from blood, taken 45 to 46 months after liver transplant.

Here the CDR3 is given as CASRLGEYNEQFF. The DNA reads as follows: TGTGCCAGCAGGTTAGGGGAATACAATGAGCAGTTCTTC. Here the chain combines TRBV11-2 and TRBJ2-1, with TRBD1 as a weak D call on 5 bases. CDR1 SGHAT and CDR2 FQNNGV were looked up in the germline V gene. Measured from the cysteine to the phenylalanine, the CDR3 is 13 residues long. Kept here is only the CDR3 DNA, which spans 39 bases and is read in frame from base 1.